One sample yielded the 19 T cell receptor beta chains listed below, sequenced in a study of blood T cell repertoires in COVID-19. Assay: immunoSEQ multiplex PCR; the TCRdb copy retains only in-frame clones and omits some. The sample includes fewer than 250,000 clones, approximately 85% of them seen just once. The specimen sequenced was PBMCs or T cells enriched from blood (not recorded which). Receptors originate from a woman aged 45-60 years with acute COVID-19.

A remark on this clone: Different DNA sequences within this sample yield the same CDR3. The J gene is TRBJ1-2, the V gene TRBV6-5; perhaps TRBD1 as D (5 bases). With 8 bases removed from V and 7 bases from J, the gap between germline ends came to 11 bases. Per germline, CDR1 MNHEY and CDR2 SVGAGI. The CDR3 has 11 residues. For the CDR3, the DNA is TGTGCCAGCGGGCAGGGAGGTGGCTACACCTTC. It yields the protein CASGQGGGYTF.

The chain couples TRBV27 to TRBJ1-5; TRBD1 agrees at 7 bases. Looked up from germline, CDR1 is MNHEY and CDR2 is SMNVEV (reference sequence). The CDR3 is 14 residues long. The V and J ends lost 8 bases and 5 bases, in that order; junction bases with no gene match: 9. This chain's CDR3 is CASGRQGADQPQHF. The CDR3 nucleotides are TGTGCCAGCGGAAGACAGGGAGCTGATCAGCCCCAGCATTTT.

The V and J genes are TRBV6-1 and TRBJ1-2; 8 bases agree with TRBD1. Losses at the gene ends were 2 bases for V and 4 bases for J; bases not matched to a gene: 6. Germline loops: CDR1 MNHNS, CDR2 SASEGT. The CDR3 runs 15 residues. Written as DNA, the CDR3 is TGTGCCAGCAGTGAAATCTGGACAGGGACCTATGGCTACACCTTC. Translated, it gives CASSEIWTGTYGYTF.

V and J are TRBV5-6 and TRBJ1-6; possibly TRBD1 for D (5 bases). This CDR3 has 15 residues. Deletions cut 1 base from V and 9 bases from J, with 14 bases between. Germline CDR1 and CDR2: SGHDT and YYEEEE. This chain's CDR3 is CASSLSGSAGSPLHF. The CDR3 bases are TGTGCCAGCAGCTTGTCAGGGTCAGCGGGTTCACCCCTCCACTTT.

The chain links TRBV27 to TRBJ1-2; the match to TRBD1 covers 9 bases. Trimming removed 0 bases from V and 8 bases from J; junction bases left unmatched: 10. CDR3 length equals 16 residues. Germline V CDR1 and CDR2: MNHEY, SMNVEV (reference sequence). The CDR3 loop reads CASSLSSGTGTGGYTF. Written as DNA, the CDR3 is TGTGCCAGCAGTTTATCTTCCGGGACAGGGACGGGGGGCTACACCTTC.

The chain has TRBV5-1 and TRBJ2-5; D is possibly TRBD2 (5 bases). CDR3 length: 15 amino acids. With 0 bases removed from V and 5 bases from J, the gap between germline ends came to 14 bases. Germline V gene sequence: CDR1 SGHRS, CDR2 YFSETQ. Here the CDR3 DNA reads TGCGCCAGCAGCTTGGAAGGCCTAGCTAGGGAGACCCAGTACTTC. Residues: CASSLEGLARETQYF.

V is TRBV5-1 and J is TRBJ2-1, with D possibly matching TRBD1 (5 bases). V was pared by 6 bases and J by 3 bases, with 10 bases between. The CDR3 spans 13 residues. Looked up from germline, CDR1 is SGHRS and CDR2 is YFSETQ. The CDR3 DNA sequence: TGCGCCAGCAAGTCGGACAACTACAATGAGCAGTTCTTC. Its translation is CASKSDNYNEQFF.

The chain carries TRBV4-3 and TRBJ2-1; 10 bases map to TRBD2. There are 17 residues in the CDR3. J was trimmed by 4 bases and V by 3 bases; bases with no gene match: 9. Germline V gives CDR1 LGHNA, CDR2 YSLEER. This CDR3 reads CASSQGLARSLYNEQFF. For the CDR3, the DNA is TGCGCCAGCAGCCAGGGACTAGCGCGATCCCTTTACAATGAGCAGTTCTTC.

The gene calls are TRBV6-1 and TRBJ2-2; 7 bases align to TRBD2. CDR3 size: 16 residues. Germline CDR1 is MNHNS and CDR2 is SASEGT. V gave up 4 bases and J gave up 4 bases; unmatched junction bases: 9. CDR3 coding DNA: TGTGCCAGCAGTGCGCCGGGAGGTCGTGGCACCGGGGAGCTGTTTTTT. Protein product: CASSAPGGRGTGELFF.

This chain joins TRBV4-3 and TRBJ1-3; TRBD1 might be the D (5 bases). The germline gives CDR1 LGHNA, CDR2 YSLEER. This CDR3 has 15 residues. V dropped 1 base and J dropped 2 bases, with 9 bases sitting between them. The CDR3 nucleotides read TGCGCCAGCAGCCAAGCAGGGTTCGCTGGAAACACCATATATTTT. Protein product: CASSQAGFAGNTIYF.

CDR3 region: CSASPLGGVEDQPQHF. The DNA for the CDR3 is TGCAGTGCTAGTCCTTTGGGCGGGGTTGAGGATCAGCCCCAGCATTTT. The genes are TRBV20-1 and TRBJ1-5, with no clear D. V shed 3 bases and J shed 5 bases, with 20 bases lying between them. Germline V lookup: CDR1 DFQATT, CDR2 SNEGSKA (reference sequence). This CDR3 has 16 residues.

The chain combines TRBV2 with TRBJ2-1; D is perhaps TRBD1 (5 bases). CDR1 and CDR2 (germline): SNHLY, FYNNEI. This CDR3 is built from 13 residues. Trimming stripped 2 bases from V and 10 bases from J, with 12 bases between. The CDR3 nucleotides read TGTGCCAGCAGTGAATCTTGGACAAACGAGCAGTTCTTC. It codes for CASSESWTNEQFF.

The chain is built from TRBV6-5 and TRBJ1-2; tentatively, D is TRBD1 (6 bases). The V and J ends lost 6 bases and 7 bases respectively, with 12 bases between them. The V gene's germline CDR1 is MNHEY and CDR2 SVGAGI. The CDR3 contains 12 residues. This CDR3 reads CASSRTVGGYTF. Written as DNA, the CDR3 is TGTGCCAGCAGCCGGACAGTTGGTGGCTACACCTTC.

The chain recombines TRBV30 with TRBJ1-5, with 9 nucleotides matching TRBD1. CDR3 length: 13 amino acids. Looked up from germline, CDR1 is GTSNPN and CDR2 is SVGIG (reference sequence). J was trimmed by 7 bases and V by 5 bases; bases with no gene match: 6. The chain's CDR3 is CAWGQGLFQPQHF. The CDR3 DNA sequence: TGTGCCTGGGGACAGGGGCTATTCCAGCCCCAGCATTTT.

The chain uses TRBV19 and TRBJ2-1; a possible D gene is TRBD2 (5 bases). V shed 2 bases and J shed 9 bases, with 11 bases lying between them. This CDR3 contains 13 residues. The germline gives CDR1 LNHDA, CDR2 SQIVND (reference sequence). CDR3 sequence: CASSIIGLGEQFF. The CDR3 DNA reads TGTGCCAGTAGTATAATCGGACTGGGTGAGCAGTTCTTC.

On this clone itself: Germline is not matched at one junction end, which may reflect a read error. The chain combines TRBV18 with TRBJ1-1; 9 nucleotides agree with TRBD1. The CDR3 spans 17 residues. Looked up from germline, CDR1 is KGHSH and CDR2 is LQKENI. The CDR3 bases are TGTGCCAGCTCATCACCGACCGGGACAGGGAGAGGGACTGAAGCTTTCTTT. Protein sequence: CASSSPTGTGRGTEAFF.

The rearrangement joins TRBV19 to TRBJ2-1; maybe TRBD1 (6 bases). The CDR3 is 14 residues long. V was trimmed by 5 bases and J by 8 bases, leaving 16 bases between them. Germline lookup yields CDR1 LNHDA and CDR2 SQIVND (reference sequence). CDR3 sequence reads: CASSFRDTGDEQFF. CDR3 sequence (DNA): TGTGCCAGTAGTTTCCGGGACACAGGCGATGAGCAGTTCTTC.

The CDR3 region is CASSPERGNTEAFF. For the CDR3, the DNA is TGTGCCAGCAGCCCAGAGCGGGGGAACACTGAAGCTTTCTTT. The chain is built from TRBV7-2 and TRBJ1-1; D is ambiguous. Between the trimmed V and J ends, which lost 5 bases and 1 base, there was a span of 11 bases. CDR1 SGHTA and CDR2 FQGNSA come from the germline V gene. The CDR3 runs 14 residues. Variable domain in full (rest from reference TRBV7-2 and TRBJ1-1): GAGVSQSPSNKVTEKGKDVELRCDPISGHTALYWYRQSLGQGLEFLIYFQGNSAPDKSGLPSDRFSAERTGGSVSTLTIQRTQQEDSAVYLCASSPERGNTEAFFGQGTRLTVV.

The chain has TRBV7-6 and TRBJ1-2; 12 nucleotides line up with TRBD1. CDR1 and CDR2 (germline): SGHVS, FNYEAQ. The length of the CDR3 is 15 residues. The CDR3 nucleotides read TGTGCTCCGGGGGACAGGGGGCGCGGGTACTATGGCTACACCTTC. This encodes CAPGDRGRGYYGYTF.